The TCR beta chain under discussion was sequenced for a study of blood T cell repertoires in COVID-19. The table came from immunoSEQ multiplex PCR; TCRdb's copy has only in-frame clones and leaves some out. The data contain 200,000 to 300,000 clones, around 86% of them singletons. Participant ages covered roughly 18 to 89 years across 24 US areas. Cohort 3 donors counted as recovered after two negative PCRs, clearance, or resolved symptoms. The germline V gene has CDR1 MRHNA and CDR2 SNTAGT. The CDR3 is 15 residues long. With V trimmed by 6 bases and J by 5 bases, 10 bases remained unmatched. This chain uses TRBV6-4 with TRBJ1-5; 7 bases are a match to TRBD1. The receptor was isolated from a woman in her forties or fifties who had recovered from COVID-19. Sequencing input: PBMCs or T cells enriched from blood (not recorded which). In nucleotides, the CDR3 is TGTGCCAGCAGACCGACAGGGCATAGGGATCAGCCCCAGCATTTT. It encodes CASRPTGHRDQPQHF.